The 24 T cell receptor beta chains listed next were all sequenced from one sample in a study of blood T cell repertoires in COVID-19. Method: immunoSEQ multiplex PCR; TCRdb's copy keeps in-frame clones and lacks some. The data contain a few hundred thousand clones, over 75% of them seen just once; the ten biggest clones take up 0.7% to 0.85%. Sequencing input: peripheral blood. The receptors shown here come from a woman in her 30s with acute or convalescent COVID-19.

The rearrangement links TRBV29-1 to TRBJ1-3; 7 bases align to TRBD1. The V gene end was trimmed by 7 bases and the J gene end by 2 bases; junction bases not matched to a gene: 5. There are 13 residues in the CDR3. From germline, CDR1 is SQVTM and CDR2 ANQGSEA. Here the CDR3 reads CSASQGAGNTIYF. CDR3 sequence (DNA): TGCAGCGCATCCCAGGGGGCTGGAAACACCATATATTTT.

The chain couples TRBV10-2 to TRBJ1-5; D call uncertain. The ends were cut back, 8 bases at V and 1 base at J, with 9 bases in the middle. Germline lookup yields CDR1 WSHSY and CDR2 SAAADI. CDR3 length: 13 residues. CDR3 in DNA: TGCGCCAGCCTAGGAATGAGCAATCAGCCCCAGCATTTT. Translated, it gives CASLGMSNQPQHF.

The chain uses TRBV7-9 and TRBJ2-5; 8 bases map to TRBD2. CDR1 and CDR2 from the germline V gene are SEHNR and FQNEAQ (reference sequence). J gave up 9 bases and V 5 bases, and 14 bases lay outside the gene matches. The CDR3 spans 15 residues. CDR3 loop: CASSGGTRARAAQYF. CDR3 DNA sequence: TGTGCCAGCAGCGGCGGGACTAGGGCACGGGCGGCCCAGTACTTC.

Here the CDR3 reads CASSLGGRIYEQYF. The CDR3 bases are TGTGCCAGCAGTTTGGGCGGGAGAATCTACGAGCAGTACTTC. The chain has TRBV27 and TRBJ2-7, with TRBD2 matching over 7 bases. Germline assignment: CDR1 MNHEY and CDR2 SMNVEV (reference sequence). V was clipped by 3 bases and J by 3 bases; unmatched bases: 5. The CDR3 runs 14 residues.

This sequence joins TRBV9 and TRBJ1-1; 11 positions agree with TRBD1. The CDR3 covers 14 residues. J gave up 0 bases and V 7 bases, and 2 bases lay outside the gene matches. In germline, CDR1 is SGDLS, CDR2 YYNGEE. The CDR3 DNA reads TGTGCCAGCCGGACAGGGGGCCTGAACACTGAAGCTTTCTTT. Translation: CASRTGGLNTEAFF.

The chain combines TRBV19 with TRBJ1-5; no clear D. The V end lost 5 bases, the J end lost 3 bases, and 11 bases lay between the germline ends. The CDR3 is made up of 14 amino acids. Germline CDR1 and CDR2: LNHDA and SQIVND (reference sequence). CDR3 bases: TGTGCCAGTAGTGCCCCTATGTTCAATCAGCCCCAGCATTTT. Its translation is CASSAPMFNQPQHF.

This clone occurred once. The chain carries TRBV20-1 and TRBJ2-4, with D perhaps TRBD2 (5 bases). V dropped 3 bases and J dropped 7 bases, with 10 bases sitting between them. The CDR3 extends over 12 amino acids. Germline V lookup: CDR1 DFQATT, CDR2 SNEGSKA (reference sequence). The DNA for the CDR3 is TGCAGTGCTAGTTCGGGATTGAACATTCAGTACTTC. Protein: CSASSGLNIQYF.

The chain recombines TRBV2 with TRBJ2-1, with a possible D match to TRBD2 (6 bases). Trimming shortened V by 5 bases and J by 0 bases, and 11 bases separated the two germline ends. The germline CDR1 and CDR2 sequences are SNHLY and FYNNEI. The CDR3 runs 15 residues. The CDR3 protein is CASSYRDSSYNEQFF. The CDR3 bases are TGTGCCAGCAGTTACCGGGACTCCTCCTACAATGAGCAGTTCTTC.

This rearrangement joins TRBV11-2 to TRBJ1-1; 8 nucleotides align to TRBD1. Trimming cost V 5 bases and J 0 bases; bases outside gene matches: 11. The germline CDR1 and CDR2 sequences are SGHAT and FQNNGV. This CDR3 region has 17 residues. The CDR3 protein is CASSVRDRPFLNTEAFF. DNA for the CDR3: TGTGCCAGCAGCGTTCGGGACAGGCCTTTTTTGAACACTGAAGCTTTCTTT. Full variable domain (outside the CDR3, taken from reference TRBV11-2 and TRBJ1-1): EAGVAQSPRYKIIEKRQSVAFWCNPISGHATLYWYQQILGQGPKLLIQFQNNGVVDDSQLPKDRFSAERLKGVDSTLKIQPAKLEDSAVYLCASSVRDRPFLNTEAFFGQGTRLTVV.

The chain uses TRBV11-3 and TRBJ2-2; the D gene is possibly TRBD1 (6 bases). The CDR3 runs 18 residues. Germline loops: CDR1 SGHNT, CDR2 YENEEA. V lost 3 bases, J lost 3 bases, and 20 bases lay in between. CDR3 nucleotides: TGTGCCAGCAGCTTGAAAGGTTGGGGGCAAGGTGACACCGGGGAGCTGTTTTTT. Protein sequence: CASSLKGWGQGDTGELFF.

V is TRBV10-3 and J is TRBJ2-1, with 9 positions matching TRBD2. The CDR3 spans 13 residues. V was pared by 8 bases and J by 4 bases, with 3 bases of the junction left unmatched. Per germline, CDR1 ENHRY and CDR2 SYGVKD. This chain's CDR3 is CAIGLAGYNEQFF. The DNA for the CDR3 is TGTGCCATCGGGCTAGCGGGGTACAATGAGCAGTTCTTC.

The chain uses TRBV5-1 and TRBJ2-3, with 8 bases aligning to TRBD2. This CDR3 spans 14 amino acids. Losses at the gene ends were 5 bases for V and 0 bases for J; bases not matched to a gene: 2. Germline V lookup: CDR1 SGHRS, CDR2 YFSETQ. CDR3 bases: TGCGCCAGCAGGACTAGCGACAGCACAGATACGCAGTATTTT. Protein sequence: CASRTSDSTDTQYF.

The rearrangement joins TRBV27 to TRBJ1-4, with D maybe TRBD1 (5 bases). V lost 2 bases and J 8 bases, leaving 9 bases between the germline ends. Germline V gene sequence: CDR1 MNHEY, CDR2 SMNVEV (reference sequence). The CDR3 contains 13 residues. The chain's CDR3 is CASSLRWTEKLFF. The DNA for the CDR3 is TGTGCCAGCAGTTTACGATGGACAGAAAAACTGTTTTTT.

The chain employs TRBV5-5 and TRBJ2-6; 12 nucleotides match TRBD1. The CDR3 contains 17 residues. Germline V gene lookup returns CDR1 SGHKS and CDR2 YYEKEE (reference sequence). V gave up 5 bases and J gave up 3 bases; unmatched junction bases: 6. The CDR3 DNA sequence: TGTGCCAGCAGACCGGGACAGGGGGCAGTTGGGGCCAACGTCCTGACTTTC. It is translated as CASRPGQGAVGANVLTF.

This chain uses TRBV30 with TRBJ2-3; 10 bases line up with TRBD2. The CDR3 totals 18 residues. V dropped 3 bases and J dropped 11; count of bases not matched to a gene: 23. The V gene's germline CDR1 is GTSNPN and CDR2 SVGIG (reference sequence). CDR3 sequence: CAWSKGGVGTSVYRKQYF. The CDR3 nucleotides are TGTGCCTGGAGCAAAGGCGGGGTCGGGACTAGCGTTTATAGGAAGCAGTATTTT.

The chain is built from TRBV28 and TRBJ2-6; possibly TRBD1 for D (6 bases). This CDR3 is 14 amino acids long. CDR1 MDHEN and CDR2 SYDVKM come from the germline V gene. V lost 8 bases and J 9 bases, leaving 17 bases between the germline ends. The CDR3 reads CASREGQLYNVLTF. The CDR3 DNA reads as TGTGCCAGCCGAGAAGGACAGCTTTACAACGTCCTGACTTTC.

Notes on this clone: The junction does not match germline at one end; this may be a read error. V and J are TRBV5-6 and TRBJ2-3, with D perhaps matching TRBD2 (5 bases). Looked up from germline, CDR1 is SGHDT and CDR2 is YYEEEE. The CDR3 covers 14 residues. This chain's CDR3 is CASSLERAVSRKDF. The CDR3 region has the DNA TGTGCCAGCAGCTTGGAGAGGGCGGTCAGTCGAAAGGATTTT. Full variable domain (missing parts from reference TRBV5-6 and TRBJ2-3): DAGVTQSPTHLIKTRGQQVTLRCSPKSGHDTVSWYQQALGQGPQFIFQYYEEEERQRGNFPDRFSGHQFPNYSSELNVNALLLGDSALYLCASSLERAVSRKDFGPGTRLTVL.

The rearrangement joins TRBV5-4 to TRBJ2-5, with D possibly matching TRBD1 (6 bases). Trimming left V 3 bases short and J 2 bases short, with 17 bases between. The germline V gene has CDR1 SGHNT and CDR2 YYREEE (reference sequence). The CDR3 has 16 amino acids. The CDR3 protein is CASSSGPPDSQETQYF. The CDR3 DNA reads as TGTGCCAGCAGCTCGGGGCCCCCGGACAGTCAAGAGACCCAGTACTTC.

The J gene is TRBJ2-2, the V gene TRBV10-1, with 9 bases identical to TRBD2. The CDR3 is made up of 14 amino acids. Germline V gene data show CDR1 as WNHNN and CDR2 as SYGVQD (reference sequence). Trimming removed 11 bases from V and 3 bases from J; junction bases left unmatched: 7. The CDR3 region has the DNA TGCGCCTGGGTGCGGGAGGGTGACACCGGGGAGCTGTTTTTT. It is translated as CAWVREGDTGELFF.

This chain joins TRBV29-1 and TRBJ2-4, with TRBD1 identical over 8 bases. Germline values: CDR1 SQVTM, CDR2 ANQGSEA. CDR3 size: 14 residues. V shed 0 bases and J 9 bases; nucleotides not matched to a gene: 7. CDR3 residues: CSVEDRGLGSIQYF. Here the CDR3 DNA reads TGCAGCGTTGAAGACAGGGGGCTGGGGAGCATTCAGTACTTC.

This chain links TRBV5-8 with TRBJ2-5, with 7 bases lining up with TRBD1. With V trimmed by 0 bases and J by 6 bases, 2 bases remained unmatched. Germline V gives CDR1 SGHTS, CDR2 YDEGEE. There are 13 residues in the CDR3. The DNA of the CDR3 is TGTGCCAGCAGCTTGGGACAGGGACAGACCCAGTACTTC. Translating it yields CASSLGQGQTQYF. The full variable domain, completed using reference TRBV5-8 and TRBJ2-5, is EAGVTQSPTHLIKTRGQQATLRCSPISGHTSVYWYQQALGLGLQFLLWYDEGEERNRGNFPPRFSGRQFPNYSSELNVNALELEDSALYLCASSLGQGQTQYFGPGTRLLVL.

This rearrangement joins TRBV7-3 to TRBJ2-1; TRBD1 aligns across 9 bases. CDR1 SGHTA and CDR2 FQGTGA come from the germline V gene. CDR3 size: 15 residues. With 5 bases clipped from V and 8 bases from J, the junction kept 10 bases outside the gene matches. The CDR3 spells CASSLDGTGLYEQFF. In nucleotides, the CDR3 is TGTGCCAGCAGCCTTGACGGGACAGGGCTCTATGAGCAGTTCTTC.

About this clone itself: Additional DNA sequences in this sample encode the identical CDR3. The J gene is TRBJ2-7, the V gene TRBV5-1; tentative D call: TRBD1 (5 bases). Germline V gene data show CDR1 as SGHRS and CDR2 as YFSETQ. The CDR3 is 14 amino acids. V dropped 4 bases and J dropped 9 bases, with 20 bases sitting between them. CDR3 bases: TGCGCCAGCAGCCAGGGAATCCTGACCCAAGGGCAGTACTTC. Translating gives CASSQGILTQGQYF. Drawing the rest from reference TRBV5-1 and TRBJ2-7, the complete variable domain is KAGVTQTPRYLIKTRGQQVTLSCSPISGHRSVSWYQQTPGQGLQFLFEYFSETQRNKGNFPGRFSGRQFSNSRSEMNVSTLELGDSALYLCASSQGILTQGQYFGPGTRLTVT.

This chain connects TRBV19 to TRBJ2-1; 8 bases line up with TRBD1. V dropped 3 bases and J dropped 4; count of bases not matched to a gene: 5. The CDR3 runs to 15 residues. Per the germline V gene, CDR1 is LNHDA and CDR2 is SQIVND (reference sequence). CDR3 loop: CASSIPTGVYNEQFF. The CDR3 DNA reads TGTGCCAGTAGTATCCCGACAGGGGTATACAATGAGCAGTTCTTC.